These 8 T cell receptor beta chains came from one sample sequenced in a study of cytomegalovirus exposure and HLA in healthy donors. The primer mix had 60 Vbeta and 13 Jbeta primers. Here immunoSEQ multiplex PCR was the method, and the copy in TCRdb shows in-frame clones only, minus some. The repertoire includes 80,000 to 130,000 clones, 65% to 90% of them detected once, and less than 1.5% sits in the top ten. Input material: PBMCs. The receptors shown here come from a young woman in good health and CMV-seronegative.

This chain uses TRBV6-5 with TRBJ1-1, with no clear D. With 2 bases removed from V and 11 bases from J, the gap between germline ends came to 9 bases. The CDR3 consists of 11 residues. Germline V gene sequence: CDR1 MNHEY, CDR2 SVGAGI. CDR3 sequence reads: CASSYPIGAFF. CDR3 coding DNA: TGTGCCAGCAGTTACCCCATCGGGGCTTTCTTT.

This clone was detected only once. The V call is TRBV11-2, the J call TRBJ2-3, with 8 bases identical to TRBD2. The CDR3 loop spans 17 amino acids. Germline CDR1 SGHAT, CDR2 FQNNGV. Unmatched junction bases numbered 8, after V lost 1 base and J lost 2 bases. Here the CDR3 reads CASSLAASGLYTDTQYF. Written as DNA, the CDR3 is TGTGCCAGCAGCTTAGCGGCTAGCGGGCTCTACACAGATACGCAGTATTTT.

This sequence joins TRBV7-2 and TRBJ2-7, with 12 bases identical to TRBD2. J lost 3 bases, V lost 5 bases, and 5 bases had no gene match. The germline V gene encodes CDR1 SGHTA and CDR2 FQGNSA. The CDR3 has 15 amino acids. The CDR3 reads CASSPWGLAGYEQYF. In nucleotides, the CDR3 is TGTGCCAGCAGCCCATGGGGACTAGCGGGCTACGAGCAGTACTTC.

The rearrangement uses TRBV4-1 and TRBJ2-6; no clear D. Trimming removed 2 bases from V and 0 bases from J, with 14 bases in between. From germline, CDR1 is MGHRA and CDR2 YSYEKL. The CDR3 runs to 18 residues. In nucleotides, the CDR3 is TGCGCCAGCAGCCAACCCCATCGGCAGGTCTCTGGGGCCAACGTCCTGACTTTC. Translating it yields CASSQPHRQVSGANVLTF.

The chain uses TRBV2 and TRBJ2-7; a weak D match, TRBD1 (6 bases). Trimming took off 6 bases at V and 3 bases at J, with 15 bases between the two ends. From germline, CDR1 is SNHLY and CDR2 FYNNEI. This CDR3 has 14 residues. The CDR3 sequence: CASRTQGTVYEQYF. The CDR3 coding sequence is TGTGCCAGCAGAACACAGGGTACGGTCTACGAGCAGTACTTC.

This clone has a single count. V is TRBV27 and J is TRBJ1-1, with unresolved D. The length of the CDR3 is 14 residues. The ends were cut back, 3 bases at V and 5 bases at J, with 13 bases in the middle. Germline V gives CDR1 MNHEY, CDR2 SMNVEV (reference sequence). CDR3 in amino acids: CASSFSGFGTEAFF. CDR3 nucleotide sequence: TGTGCCAGCAGTTTTTCGGGGTTCGGGACTGAAGCTTTCTTT.

The V gene is TRBV5-6, the J gene TRBJ1-4; 8 bases fit TRBD1. This CDR3 is 16 amino acids long. The V gene's germline CDR1 is SGHDT and CDR2 YYEEEE. V shed 0 bases and J 7 bases; nucleotides not matched to a gene: 8. CDR3 nucleotide sequence: TGTGCCAGCAGCTTGGCAAGACAGGGGCGGCGTGAAAAACTGTTTTTT. Its translation: CASSLARQGRREKLFF.

The chain joins TRBV7-4 to TRBJ2-1; D is perhaps TRBD2 (6 bases). Trimming took 8 bases from V and 5 from J, leaving 19 bases between them. The CDR3 length is 15 residues. Germline V gene lookup returns CDR1 SGHVT and CDR2 SQSDAQ. The CDR3 protein is CASSQWGESNNEQFF. The CDR3 DNA reads as TGTGCCAGCTCCCAGTGGGGGGAATCAAACAATGAGCAGTTCTTC. Variable domain in full (rest from reference TRBV7-4 and TRBJ2-1): GAGVSQSPRYKVAKRGRDVALRCDSISGHVTLYWYRQTLGQGSEVLTYSQSDAQRDKSGRPSGRFSAERPERSVSTLKIQRTEQGDSAVYLCASSQWGESNNEQFFGPGTRLTVL.